Listed here are 21 T cell receptor beta chains from one sample, sequenced in a study of blood T cell repertoires in COVID-19. Here immunoSEQ multiplex PCR was the method, and the copy in TCRdb shows in-frame clones only, minus some. The sample records a few hundred thousand clones, approximately 80% being singletons. The sequenced material came from PBMCs or T cells enriched from blood (not recorded which). All receptors derive from a man under 40 with acute COVID-19.

This clone appeared a single time. The CDR3, as DNA: TGTGCCAGCAGCTTACCCGGACAGGCCCGCTATGGCTACACCTTC. Its protein is CASSLPGQARYGYTF. V usage is TRBV7-2 and J usage is TRBJ1-2; 7 positions agree with TRBD1. J lost 4 bases, V lost 2 bases, and 7 bases had no gene match. The CDR3 consists of 15 residues. Looked up from germline, CDR1 is SGHTA and CDR2 is FQGNSA.

V gene TRBV18 combines with J gene TRBJ2-7; D is possibly TRBD1 (5 bases). V shed 5 bases and J shed 5 bases, with 16 bases lying between them. CDR1 KGHSH and CDR2 LQKENI come from the germline V gene. There are 14 residues in the CDR3. CDR3 bases: TGTGCCAGCTCATCAGACAGACTGGGAAACGAGCAGTACTTC. It yields the protein CASSSDRLGNEQYF.

CDR3 sequence reads: CASSLMARGNTEAFF. In DNA, the CDR3 is TGTGCCAGCAGCTTAATGGCTAGGGGGAACACTGAAGCTTTCTTT. This rearrangement joins TRBV7-3 to TRBJ1-1; D may be TRBD1 (5 bases). V lost 1 base and J 1 base, leaving 10 bases between the germline ends. This CDR3 is 15 amino acids long. Per germline, CDR1 SGHTA and CDR2 FQGTGA.

This rearrangement joins TRBV20-1 to TRBJ2-7, with D uncertain. The germline V and J ends were trimmed by 3 bases and 6 bases, with 9 bases remaining between them. Germline V CDR1 and CDR2: DFQATT, SNEGSKA (reference sequence). The CDR3 totals 11 residues. In DNA, the CDR3 is TGCAGTGCTAGCGGTCTCTCCGAGCAGTACTTC. Translation: CSASGLSEQYF.

As concerns this clone: This CDR3 is also generated by other DNA sequences in the sample. J is TRBJ2-7 and V is TRBV9; D possibly corresponds to TRBD1 (6 bases). The CDR3 runs to 14 residues. V dropped 0 bases and J dropped 2 bases, with 9 bases sitting between them. CDR1 is SGDLS, CDR2 YYNGEE, per germline. CDR3 sequence (DNA): TGTGCCAGCAGCGTAGGACAGGCTACCTACGAGCAGTACTTC. Translating gives CASSVGQATYEQYF. Full variable domain (remainder filled in from reference TRBV9 and TRBJ2-7): DSGVTQTPKHLITATGQRVTLRCSPRSGDLSVYWYQQSLDQGLQFLIQYYNGEERAKGNILERFSAQQFPDLHSELNLSSLELGDSALYFCASSVGQATYEQYFGPGTRLTVT.

The table lists this clone with a few counts. This chain joins TRBV6-2 or TRBV6-3 and TRBJ2-5; 9 nucleotides align to TRBD2. This CDR3 spans 15 amino acids. The V gene's germline CDR1 is MNHEY and CDR2 SVGEGT. V dropped 2 bases and J dropped 4; count of bases not matched to a gene: 5. The CDR3 loop is CASSYIGGGAETQYF. CDR3 coding DNA: TGTGCCAGCAGTTACATTGGCGGGGGGGCAGAGACCCAGTACTTC.

V gene TRBV10-3 combines with J gene TRBJ1-2; D possibly corresponds to TRBD1 (5 bases). CDR1 and CDR2 (germline): ENHRY, SYGVKD. Trimming removed 0 bases at V and 5 bases at J, with 19 bases between. This CDR3 comprises 17 residues. CDR3 sequence: CAISESKVFREGYGYTF. The CDR3 DNA is TGTGCCATCAGTGAGTCGAAGGTCTTCAGGGAGGGATATGGCTACACCTTC.

This clone was seen only a few times. This chain links TRBV29-1 with TRBJ2-2, with D possibly being TRBD2 (6 bases). CDR3 length: 13 residues. Germline values: CDR1 SQVTM, CDR2 ANQGSEA. Trimming removed 6 bases from V and 6 bases from J, with 14 bases in between. CDR3 residues: CSVRGTLSGELFF. The DNA of the CDR3 is TGCAGCGTCCGGGGGACTCTCTCCGGGGAGCTGTTTTTT.

J is TRBJ2-5 and V is TRBV6-5, with D perhaps TRBD1 (6 bases). The V end was cut by 6 bases, the J end by 3 bases, with 11 bases between. Germline CDR1 and CDR2: MNHEY and SVGAGI. The CDR3 is made up of 13 amino acids. The CDR3 bases are TGTGCCAGCAGCCCATGGACAGAAGAGACCCAGTACTTC. It translates to CASSPWTEETQYF.

The chain is built from TRBV4-1 and TRBJ2-3, with TRBD2 as a possible D gene (6 bases). The germline gives CDR1 MGHRA, CDR2 YSYEKL. The V and J ends lost 4 bases and 4 bases respectively, with 15 bases between them. CDR3 size: 15 residues. The CDR3 DNA reads as TGCGCCAGCAGCCCTGGGTTTCAGCGGGCAGATACGCAGTATTTT. Its protein is CASSPGFQRADTQYF.

The rearrangement uses TRBV5-1 and TRBJ2-1, with a weak D call TRBD1 (6 bases). CDR3 size: 14 residues. Germline CDR1 is SGHRS and CDR2 is YFSETQ. V lost 9 bases, J lost 7 bases, and 20 bases lay in between. DNA for the CDR3: TGCGCCACCAGAGACAGGTACGCTTGGAATGAGCAGTTCTTC. Its protein product is CATRDRYAWNEQFF.

The gene calls are TRBV9 and TRBJ2-3, with 10 positions matching TRBD1. The J segment lost 1 base and the V segment lost 4 bases, leaving 6 bases of the junction unmatched. This CDR3 is built from 16 residues. The germline V gene encodes CDR1 SGDLS and CDR2 YYNGEE. The CDR3 DNA sequence: TGTGCCAGCAGCTTTACCGGGACAGGGGGCACAGATACGCAGTATTTT. Translated: CASSFTGTGGTDTQYF. The whole variable domain, filled in from reference TRBV9 and TRBJ2-3, reads DSGVTQTPKHLITATGQRVTLRCSPRSGDLSVYWYQQSLDQGLQFLIQYYNGEERAKGNILERFSAQQFPDLHSELNLSSLELGDSALYFCASSFTGTGGTDTQYFGPGTRLTVL.

The chain combines TRBV12-3 or TRBV12-4 with TRBJ1-5; D is perhaps TRBD1 (6 bases). This CDR3 has 13 residues. Trimming took off 5 bases at V and 4 bases at J, with 9 bases between the two ends. This CDR3 is CASSEGGNQPQHF. CDR3 in DNA: TGTGCCAGCAGTGAGGGGGGGAATCAGCCCCAGCATTTT.

About this clone itself: This CDR3 is also generated by other DNA sequences in the sample. This chain joins TRBV7-9 and TRBJ1-1, with no clear D. Germline values: CDR1 SEHNR, CDR2 FQNEAQ (reference sequence). Trimming took off 3 bases at V and 5 bases at J, with 10 bases between the two ends. The CDR3 is 13 amino acids. CDR3 in DNA: TGTGCCAGCAGCTTGAGTTCGGGTACTGAAGCTTTCTTT. As protein: CASSLSSGTEAFF.

The chain recombines TRBV6-1 with TRBJ2-5; 11 nucleotides match TRBD2. The V segment lost 2 bases and the J segment 4 bases; nucleotides outside the gene matches: 3. Germline CDR1 MNHNS, CDR2 SASEGT. The CDR3 is 15 amino acids. As DNA, the CDR3 is TGTGCCAGCAGTGAATTTAGCGGGGGGGCAGAGACCCAGTACTTC. Amino acid sequence: CASSEFSGGAETQYF.

The chain uses TRBV30 and TRBJ2-1; 11 bases line up with TRBD2. This CDR3 is built from 16 residues. V shed 2 bases and J 2 bases; nucleotides not matched to a gene: 5. CDR1 and CDR2 from the germline V gene are GTSNPN and SVGIG (reference sequence). The CDR3 DNA reads TGTGCCTGGAGTTTCACGGGACTAGCGGCCTACAATGAGCAGTTCTTC. Protein sequence: CAWSFTGLAAYNEQFF.

The genes are TRBV7-2 and TRBJ2-6; D is uncertain. There are 14 residues in the CDR3. V lost 5 bases, J lost 4 bases, and 9 bases lay in between. Germline CDR1 and CDR2: SGHTA and FQGNSA. The CDR3: CASSRLPGANVLTF. CDR3 nucleotide sequence: TGTGCCAGCAGCCGTCTCCCCGGGGCCAACGTCCTGACTTTC.

The chain carries TRBV5-5 and TRBJ2-3, with 10 bases fitting TRBD2. The CDR3 length is 14 residues. Germline V gene sequence: CDR1 SGHKS, CDR2 YYEKEE (reference sequence). Trimming took 0 bases from V and 14 from J; bases not matched to a gene: 9. As DNA, the CDR3 is TGTGCCAGCAGCTTGGTGGCTAGCGGGGGAGCTTTGTATTTT. It translates to CASSLVASGGALYF.

This clone was detected a few times. This chain uses TRBV6-4 with TRBJ1-2; the match to TRBD1 covers 10 bases. Germline assignment: CDR1 MRHNA and CDR2 SNTAGT. The CDR3 consists of 16 residues. V was clipped by 6 bases and J by 6 bases; unmatched bases: 13. The CDR3 DNA reads TGTGCCAGCAGCGATACGGACAGGGGGATTATGGATGGCTACACCTTC. As protein: CASSDTDRGIMDGYTF.

This sequence joins TRBV2 and TRBJ2-1; TRBD2 is a possible D gene (7 bases). Germline assignment: CDR1 SNHLY and CDR2 FYNNEI. There are 14 residues in the CDR3. The V end lost 6 bases, the J end lost 4 bases, and 13 bases lay between the germline ends. The chain's CDR3 is CASSREGGYNEQFF. The CDR3 DNA is TGTGCCAGCAGCCGAGAGGGGGGGTACAATGAGCAGTTCTTC.

The gene calls are TRBV28 and TRBJ1-4; D unresolved. The V gene lost 5 bases and the J gene lost 4 bases, with 11 bases spanning the gap. CDR1 and CDR2 (germline): MDHEN, SYDVKM. The CDR3 spans 14 residues. Here the CDR3 reads CASSASGVNEKLFF. As DNA, the CDR3 is TGTGCCAGCAGTGCATCCGGGGTTAATGAAAAACTGTTTTTT.